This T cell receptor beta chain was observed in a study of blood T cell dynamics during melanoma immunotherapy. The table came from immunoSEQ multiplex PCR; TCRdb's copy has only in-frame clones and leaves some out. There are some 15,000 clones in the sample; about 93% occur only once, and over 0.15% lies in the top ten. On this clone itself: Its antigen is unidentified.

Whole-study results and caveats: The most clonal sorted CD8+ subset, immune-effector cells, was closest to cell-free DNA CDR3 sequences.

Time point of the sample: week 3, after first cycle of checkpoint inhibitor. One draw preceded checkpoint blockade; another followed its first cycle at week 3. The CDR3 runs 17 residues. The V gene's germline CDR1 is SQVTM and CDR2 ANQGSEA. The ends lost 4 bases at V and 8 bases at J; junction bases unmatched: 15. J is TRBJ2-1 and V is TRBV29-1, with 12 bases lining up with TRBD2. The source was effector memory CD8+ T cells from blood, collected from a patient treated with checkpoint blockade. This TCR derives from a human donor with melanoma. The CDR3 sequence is CSVGGSSGRAWVHEQFF. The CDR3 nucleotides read TGCAGCGTTGGAGGGTCTAGCGGGAGGGCCTGGGTGCATGAGCAGTTCTTC.